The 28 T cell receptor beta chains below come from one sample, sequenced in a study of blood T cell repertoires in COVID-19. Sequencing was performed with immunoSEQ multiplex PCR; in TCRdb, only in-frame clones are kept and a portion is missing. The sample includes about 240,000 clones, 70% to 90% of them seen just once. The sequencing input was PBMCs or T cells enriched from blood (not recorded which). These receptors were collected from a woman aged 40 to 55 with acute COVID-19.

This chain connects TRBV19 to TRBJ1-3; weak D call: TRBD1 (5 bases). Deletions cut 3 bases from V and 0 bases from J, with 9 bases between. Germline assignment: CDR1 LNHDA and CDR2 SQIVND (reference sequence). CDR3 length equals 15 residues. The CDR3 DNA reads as TGTGCCAGTAGTATCTCCCAGGGCTCTGGAAACACCATATATTTT. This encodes CASSISQGSGNTIYF.

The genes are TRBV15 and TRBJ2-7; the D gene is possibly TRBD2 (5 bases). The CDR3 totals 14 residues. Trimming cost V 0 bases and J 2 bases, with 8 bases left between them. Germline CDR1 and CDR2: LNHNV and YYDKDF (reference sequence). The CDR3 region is CATSREDLAYEQYF. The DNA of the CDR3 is TGTGCCACCAGCAGAGAGGACTTGGCCTACGAGCAGTACTTC.

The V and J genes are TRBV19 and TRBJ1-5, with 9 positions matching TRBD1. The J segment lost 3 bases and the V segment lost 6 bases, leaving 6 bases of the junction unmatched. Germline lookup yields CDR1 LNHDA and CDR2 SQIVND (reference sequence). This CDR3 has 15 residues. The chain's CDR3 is CASSRQGDNNQPQHF. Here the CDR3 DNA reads TGTGCCAGTAGCAGACAGGGGGACAACAATCAGCCCCAGCATTTT.

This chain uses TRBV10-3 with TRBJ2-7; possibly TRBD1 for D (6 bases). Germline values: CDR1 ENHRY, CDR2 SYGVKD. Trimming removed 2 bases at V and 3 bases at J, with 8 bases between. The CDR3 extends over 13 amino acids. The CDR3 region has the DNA TGTGCCATCAGTGAGGAGGGGGACTACGAGCAGTACTTC. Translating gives CAISEEGDYEQYF.

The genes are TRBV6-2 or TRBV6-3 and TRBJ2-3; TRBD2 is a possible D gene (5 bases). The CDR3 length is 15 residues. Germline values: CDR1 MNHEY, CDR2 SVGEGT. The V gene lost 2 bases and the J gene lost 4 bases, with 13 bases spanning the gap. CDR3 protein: CASSYTEEGSDTQYF. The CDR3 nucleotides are TGTGCCAGCAGTTACACCGAAGAGGGCTCAGATACGCAGTATTTT.

The CDR3: CASSSRTGAGANVLTF. DNA of the CDR3: TGTGCCAGCAGCTCCCGGACAGGGGCTGGGGCCAACGTCCTGACTTTC. J is TRBJ2-6 and V is TRBV5-4; TRBD1 matches at 9 bases. Trimming removed 3 bases from V and 2 bases from J; junction bases left unmatched: 3. Per the germline V gene, CDR1 is SGHNT and CDR2 is YYREEE (reference sequence). The length of the CDR3 is 16 residues.

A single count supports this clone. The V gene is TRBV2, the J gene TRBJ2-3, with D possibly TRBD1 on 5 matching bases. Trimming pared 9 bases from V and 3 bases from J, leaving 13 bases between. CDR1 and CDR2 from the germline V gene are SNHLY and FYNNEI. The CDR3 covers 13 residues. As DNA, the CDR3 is TGTGCCAGGGGATCTAGACAGACAGATACGCAGTATTTT. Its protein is CARGSRQTDTQYF.

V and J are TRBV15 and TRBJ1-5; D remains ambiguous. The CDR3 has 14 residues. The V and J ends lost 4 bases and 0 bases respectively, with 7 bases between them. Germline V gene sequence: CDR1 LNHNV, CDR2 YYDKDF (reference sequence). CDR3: CATSTPGSNQPQHF. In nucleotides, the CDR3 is TGTGCCACCAGCACCCCGGGTAGCAATCAGCCCCAGCATTTT.

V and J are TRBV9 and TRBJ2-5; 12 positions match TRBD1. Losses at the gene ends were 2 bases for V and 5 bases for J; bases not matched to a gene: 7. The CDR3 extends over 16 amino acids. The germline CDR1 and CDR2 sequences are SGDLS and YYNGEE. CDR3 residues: CASSVGTGGFLETQYF. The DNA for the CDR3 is TGTGCCAGCAGCGTGGGGACAGGGGGCTTTTTGGAGACCCAGTACTTC.

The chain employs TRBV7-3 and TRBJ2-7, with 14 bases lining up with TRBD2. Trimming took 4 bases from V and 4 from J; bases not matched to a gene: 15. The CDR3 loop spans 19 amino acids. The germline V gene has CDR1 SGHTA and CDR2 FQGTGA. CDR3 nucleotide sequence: TGTGCCAGCAGCTACCGAGGGAGGTCGACTAGCGGGAGGGGGTACGAGCAGTACTTC. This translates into CASSYRGRSTSGRGYEQYF. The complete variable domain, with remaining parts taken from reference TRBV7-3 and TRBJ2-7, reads GAGVSQTPSNKVTEKGKYVELRCDPISGHTALYWYRQSLGQGPEFLIYFQGTGAADDSGLPNDRFFAVRPEGSVSTLKIQRTERGDSAVYLCASSYRGRSTSGRGYEQYFGPGTRLTVT.

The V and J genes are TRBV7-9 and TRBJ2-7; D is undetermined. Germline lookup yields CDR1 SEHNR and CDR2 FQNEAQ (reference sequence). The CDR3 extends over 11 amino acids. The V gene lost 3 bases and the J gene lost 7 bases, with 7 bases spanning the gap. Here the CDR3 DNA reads TGTGCCAGCAGCTTGACGACAGAGCAGTACTTC. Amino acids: CASSLTTEQYF.

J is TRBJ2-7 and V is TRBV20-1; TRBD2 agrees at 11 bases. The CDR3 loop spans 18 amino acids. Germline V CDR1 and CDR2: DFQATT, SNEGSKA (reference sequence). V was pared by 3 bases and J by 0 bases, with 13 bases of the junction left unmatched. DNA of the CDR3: TGCAGTGCTAGTCCAGGGCTAGCGGGAGGCATGAACTCCTACGAGCAGTACTTC. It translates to CSASPGLAGGMNSYEQYF.

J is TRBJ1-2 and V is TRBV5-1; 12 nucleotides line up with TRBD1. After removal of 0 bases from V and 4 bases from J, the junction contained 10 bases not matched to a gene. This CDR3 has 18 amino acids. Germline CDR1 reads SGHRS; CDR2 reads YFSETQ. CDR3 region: CASSLEGQGANFGYGYTF. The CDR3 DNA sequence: TGCGCCAGCAGCTTGGAGGGACAGGGGGCGAATTTCGGCTATGGCTACACCTTC. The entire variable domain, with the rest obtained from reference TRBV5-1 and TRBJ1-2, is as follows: KAGVTQTPRYLIKTRGQQVTLSCSPISGHRSVSWYQQTPGQGLQFLFEYFSETQRNKGNFPGRFSGRQFSNSRSEMNVSTLELGDSALYLCASSLEGQGANFGYGYTFGSGTRLTVV.

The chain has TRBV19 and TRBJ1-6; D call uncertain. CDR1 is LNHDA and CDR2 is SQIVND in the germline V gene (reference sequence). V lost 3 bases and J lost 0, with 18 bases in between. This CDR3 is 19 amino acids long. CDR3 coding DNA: TGTGCCAGTAGTATGTTATCTCTTTTTGGGAGCTCCTATAATTCACCCCTCCACTTT. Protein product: CASSMLSLFGSSYNSPLHF.

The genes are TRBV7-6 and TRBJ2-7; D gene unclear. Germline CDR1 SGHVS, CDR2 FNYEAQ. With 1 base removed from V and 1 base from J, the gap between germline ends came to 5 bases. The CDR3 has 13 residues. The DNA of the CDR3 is TGTGCCAGCAGCTTAGGCGTTTCCTACGAGCAGTACTTC. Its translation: CASSLGVSYEQYF. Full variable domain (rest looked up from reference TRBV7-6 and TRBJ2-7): GAGVSQSPRYKVTKRGQDVALRCDPISGHVSLYWYRQALGQGPEFLTYFNYEAQQDKSGLPNDRFSAERPEGSISTLTIQRTEQRDSAMYRCASSLGVSYEQYFGPGTRLTVT.

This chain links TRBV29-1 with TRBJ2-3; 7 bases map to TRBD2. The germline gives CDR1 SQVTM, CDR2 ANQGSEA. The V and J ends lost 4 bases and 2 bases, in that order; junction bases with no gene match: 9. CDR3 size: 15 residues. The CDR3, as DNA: TGCAGCGTTGCAAGATCTAGCGGAAACACAGATACGCAGTATTTT. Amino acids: CSVARSSGNTDTQYF.

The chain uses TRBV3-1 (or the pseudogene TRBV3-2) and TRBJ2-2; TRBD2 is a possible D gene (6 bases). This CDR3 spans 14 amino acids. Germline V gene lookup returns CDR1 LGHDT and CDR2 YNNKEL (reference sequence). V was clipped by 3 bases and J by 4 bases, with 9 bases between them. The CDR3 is CASSHNSGTGELFF. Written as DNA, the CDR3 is TGTGCCAGCAGCCACAATAGCGGCACCGGGGAGCTGTTTTTT.

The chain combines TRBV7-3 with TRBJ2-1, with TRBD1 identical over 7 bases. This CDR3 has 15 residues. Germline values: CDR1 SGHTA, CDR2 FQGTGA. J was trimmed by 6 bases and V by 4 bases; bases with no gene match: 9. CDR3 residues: CASSSGDREINEQFF. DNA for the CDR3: TGTGCCAGCAGCTCAGGAGACAGGGAGATCAATGAGCAGTTCTTC.

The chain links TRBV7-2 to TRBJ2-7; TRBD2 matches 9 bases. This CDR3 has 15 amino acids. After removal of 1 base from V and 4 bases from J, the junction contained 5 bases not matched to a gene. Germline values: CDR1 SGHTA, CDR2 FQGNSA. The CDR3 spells CASSLGAGGPYEQYF. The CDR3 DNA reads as TGTGCCAGCAGCTTAGGGGCGGGAGGGCCGTACGAGCAGTACTTC.

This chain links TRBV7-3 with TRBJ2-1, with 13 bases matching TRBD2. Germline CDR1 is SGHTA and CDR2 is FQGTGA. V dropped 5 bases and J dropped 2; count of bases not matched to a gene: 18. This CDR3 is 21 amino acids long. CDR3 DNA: TGTGCCAGCAGCCTTTATACCCTAGGACTAGCGGGAGAGAACACCTACAATGAGCAGTTCTTC. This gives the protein CASSLYTLGLAGENTYNEQFF.

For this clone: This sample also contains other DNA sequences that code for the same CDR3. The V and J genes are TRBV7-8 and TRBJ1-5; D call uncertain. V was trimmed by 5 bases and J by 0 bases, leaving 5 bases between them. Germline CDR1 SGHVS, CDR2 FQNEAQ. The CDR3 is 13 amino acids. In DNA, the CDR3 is TGTGCCAGCAGCGTATATAGCAATCAGCCCCAGCATTTT. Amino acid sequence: CASSVYSNQPQHF.

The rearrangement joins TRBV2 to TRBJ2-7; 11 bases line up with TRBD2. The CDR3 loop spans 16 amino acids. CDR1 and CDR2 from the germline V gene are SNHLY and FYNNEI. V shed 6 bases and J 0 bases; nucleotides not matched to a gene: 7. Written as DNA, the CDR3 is TGTGCCAGCAGGGCATCTAGCGGGAGGTCCTCCTACGAGCAGTACTTC. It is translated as CASRASSGRSSYEQYF.

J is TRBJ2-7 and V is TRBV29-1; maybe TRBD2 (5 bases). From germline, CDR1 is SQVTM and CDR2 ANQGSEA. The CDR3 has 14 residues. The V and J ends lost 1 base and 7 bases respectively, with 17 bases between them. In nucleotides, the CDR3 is TGCAGCGTTGAAGGGCAGGAGGTAGGCAATGAGCAGTACTTC. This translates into CSVEGQEVGNEQYF.

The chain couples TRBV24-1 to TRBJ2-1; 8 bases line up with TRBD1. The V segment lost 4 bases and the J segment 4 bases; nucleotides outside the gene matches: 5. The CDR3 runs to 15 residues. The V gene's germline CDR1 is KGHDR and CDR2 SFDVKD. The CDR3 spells CATSDNGQGYNEQFF. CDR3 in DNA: TGTGCCACCAGTGACAACGGACAGGGATACAATGAGCAGTTCTTC.

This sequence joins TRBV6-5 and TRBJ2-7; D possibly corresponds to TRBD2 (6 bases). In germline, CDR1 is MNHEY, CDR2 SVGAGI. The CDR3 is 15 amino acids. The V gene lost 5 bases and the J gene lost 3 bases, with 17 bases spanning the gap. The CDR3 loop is CASSKVGTGVYEQYF. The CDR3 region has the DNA TGTGCCAGCAGTAAGGTGGGGACGGGGGTCTACGAGCAGTACTTC.

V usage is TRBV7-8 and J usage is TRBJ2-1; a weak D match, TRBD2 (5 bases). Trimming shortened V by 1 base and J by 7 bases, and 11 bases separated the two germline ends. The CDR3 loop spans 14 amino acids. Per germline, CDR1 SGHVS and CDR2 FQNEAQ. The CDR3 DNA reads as TGTGCCAGCAGCTTAGTGGGAGTTCGGAATGAGCAGTTCTTC. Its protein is CASSLVGVRNEQFF.

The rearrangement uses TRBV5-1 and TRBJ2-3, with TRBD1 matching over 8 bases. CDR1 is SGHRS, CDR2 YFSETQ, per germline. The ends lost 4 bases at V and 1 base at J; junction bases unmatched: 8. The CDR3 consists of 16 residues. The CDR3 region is CASSLGQGLGTDTQYF. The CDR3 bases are TGCGCCAGCAGCCTAGGACAGGGCTTAGGCACAGATACGCAGTATTTT.

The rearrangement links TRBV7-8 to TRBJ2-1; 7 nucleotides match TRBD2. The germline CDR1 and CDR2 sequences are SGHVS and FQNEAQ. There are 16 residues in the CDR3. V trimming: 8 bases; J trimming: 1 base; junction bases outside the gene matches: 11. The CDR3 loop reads CASRFLADSSYNEQFF. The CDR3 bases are TGTGCCAGCCGATTCCTAGCGGATAGTTCCTACAATGAGCAGTTCTTC.